This record covers a single T cell receptor beta chain. Its antigen remains undetermined. No clone much larger than this one lies a single base away; base qualities are absent. This record belongs to a study of neurological immune-mediated disorders (dated by TCRdb to about 2019). Some background on the complete study: Among the roughly 34 multiple sclerosis patients, relapsing-remitting MS was present in roughly 30 and secondary progressive MS was present in 3. The cohort was made up of approximately 65 subjects, consisting of roughly 14 HAM/TSP patients, around 35 multiple sclerosis patients and 20 healthy controls. Peripheral blood TCR-beta repertoires from patients with HTLV-I-associated myelopathy (HAM/TSP), patients with multiple sclerosis, and healthy controls were compared in the study using UMI-based sequencing. The 90 to 120 TCR-beta libraries covered PBMC samples along with longitudinal samples, technical triplicates, and paired sorted CD4+ and CD8+ T-cell subsets.

What the authors observed across the whole study: TCR clonal expansion was highest in HAM/TSP patients and lowest in MS patients, with MS patients falling below even healthy controls. Across subjects, expanded clones never shared an identical CDR3 amino acid sequence, which suggests that the TCR-beta repertoires in every group were private. In phylogenetic analysis, the repertoires of 18 of 34 MS patients grouped into a cluster of related CDR3 sequences, which suggests a possible signature at the repertoire level. No clinical or MRI features were associated with the MS cluster, and the authors said that larger cohorts are needed.

For unsorted PBMC libraries, 2 million PBMCs were used after storage in RNAlater at -80 degrees C until RNA extraction. The multiple sclerosis patients were enrolled in a US clinical protocol that used magnetic resonance imaging to evaluate disease progression. PBMCs were separated from peripheral blood using Ficoll-Hypaque density gradient centrifugation and then cryopreserved in liquid nitrogen. cDNA was synthesized by template-switch 5'RACE using a primer carrying a 10-nucleotide random unique molecular identifier by which each TCR transcript was tagged. Over 180 million TCR-beta sequences, covering 15-18 subjects, were produced in each sequencing run. The RNeasy kit was used for extraction of total RNA. Using the KAPA Real-time Library Amplification kit, TCR-beta VDJ regions were amplified with primers for the TCR constant region and the 5'RACE anchor. Sample indexes and Illumina adaptors were added in a first PCR, after which library yield was increased in a second PCR. After Ampure bead purification, the roughly 650 bp TCR product was size-selected on a 2% E-gel SizeSelection system. Before pooling, library quality was assessed on a Bioanalyzer, concentration was determined with Qubit, and library quantification was performed with the Kapa Library Quantification kit. An Illumina HiSeq 2500 sequenced the libraries paired-end 2 x 150 bp. To increase sequence diversity, about 24-32% phiX was spiked into each library pool. The authors processed their data as follows. Quality-filtered reads were processed with the UMI-based MiGEC pipeline, which removed over 90% of raw TCR sequences during error correction. IMGT germline references were used for alignment of VDJ genes, and clonotypes were defined by a unique CDR3 amino acid sequence together with V-J genes. VDJtools evaluated clonal expansion, Shannon diversity and CDR3 relatedness (CalcPairwiseDistances, ClusterSamples); CLCbio workbench built phylogenetic trees. Clones with at least 8 unique UMIs were defined as expanded, with this threshold being based on coefficient-of-variation modelling across technical triplicates. TCRdb reran the public reads through fastp at Q25 and MiXCR, keeping productive beta chains. Every CDR3 protein is listed once, alongside the most common genes and DNA of its rows. The V and J calls and clone size come from TCRdb's table, not from the authors' own analysis. This sample is represented by about 66,000 distinct CDR3 sequences; 4.5% of them were singletons. The ten most abundant clones make up 6.9% of the sample.

The CDR3 runs 16 amino acids, cysteine and phenylalanine included. Only CDR3 DNA is held: 48 bases, read in frame from base 1. Deletion took 3 bases off V and 0 bases off J, with a span of 14 bases between the germline ends. The clonotype was recovered from a man younger than 40 with multiple sclerosis. Recombination connected TRBV12-3 or TRBV12-4 to TRBJ1-1, and TRBD1 may be the D gene, going by 5 matching bases. The sequenced sample was PBMCs. The CDR3 reads CASSFSGRILNTEAFF. The nucleotide sequence reads as follows: TGTGCCAGCAGTTTCTCGGGACGGATCCTGAACACTGAAGCTTTCTTT.